This T cell receptor (beta chain) was captured in a study of molecular identifiers for immune sequencing clone quantification. In this sample, this clonotype turned up many times. TCRdb itself ran the PCR reads through MiXCR, one entry per CDR3 protein. The repertoire holds 100,000 or so distinct CDR3 sequences, around a fifth seen once, with approximately 1% in the top ten. The CDR3 loop spans 19 amino acids. V was pared by 5 bases and J by 2 bases, with 22 bases between. From germline, CDR1 is MNHEY and CDR2 SMNVEV (reference sequence). This rearrangement joins TRBV27 to TRBJ2-6, with no clear D. Sample: naive CD8+ T cells from blood, with Jurkat cell RNA spiked in. As to subset: FACS-sorted CD8+CD4-CCR7+CD45RA+ naive T cells. The TCR sequence derives from a human donor in good health. Some libraries in this study had Jurkat cell RNA spiked in. The CDR3 DNA reads TGTGCCAGCAGTCCGGTTACACCCTCTCAAGCTCCTGGGGCCAACGTCCTGACTTTC. Amino acids: CASSPVTPSQAPGANVLTF.